What follows describes a single T cell receptor (beta chain). As originally analysed: Amplification of reference gene primers provided the estimated nucleated cell counts. Repertoires were generated with immunoSEQ multiplex PCR, while TCRdb's copy carries only in-frame clones and drops some. V, J and clone size are taken as reported in that table, and D and trimming were inferred from the DNA itself. The sample consists of a few hundred thousand clones, roughly 88% of them appearing once. The source of the sample is a study of blood T cell repertoires in COVID-19. Study details: Material from acute and convalescent COVID-19 was sourced from the United States, Italy and Spain. PBMCs, B-cell-depleted T cells, or T cells provided the cDNA or gDNA that made up the material.

Looked up from germline, CDR1 is MDHEN and CDR2 is SYDVKM. Trimming took off 6 bases at V and 2 bases at J, with 16 bases between the two ends. The CDR3 length is 15 residues. The sequenced material came from peripheral blood. The sequence was collected from a woman in her 70s with COVID-19, enrolled during active disease. The chain links TRBV28 to TRBJ2-5, with D possibly TRBD1 on 5 matching bases. The chain's CDR3 is CASSRVPQGQETQYF. As DNA, the CDR3 is TGTGCCAGCAGCCGGGTACCCCAGGGACAAGAGACCCAGTACTTC.